The 31 T cell receptor beta chains given below trace back to one sample, sequenced in a study of shared clonotypes between healthy human individuals. Repertoires were generated with immunoSEQ multiplex PCR, while TCRdb's copy carries only in-frame clones and drops some. This sample has 450,000 to 650,000 clones, with around 76% found just once. The sequencing sample was made of PBMCs. These receptors came from a woman between 40 and 55 years old in good health. Some clones in this sample may be carry-over from other donors' samples.

This rearrangement joins TRBV27 to TRBJ2-3; D gene ambiguous. This CDR3 comprises 12 residues. Trimming removed 6 bases from V and 7 bases from J, with 11 bases in between. The germline gives CDR1 MNHEY, CDR2 SMNVEV (reference sequence). The CDR3 loop is CASRTPPNTQYF. CDR3 nucleotide sequence: TGTGCCAGCAGGACCCCCCCCAATACGCAGTATTTT.

The rearrangement links TRBV19 to TRBJ1-3; D not certain. CDR1 and CDR2 (germline): LNHDA, SQIVND (reference sequence). CDR3 length equals 15 residues. V dropped 9 bases and J dropped 0 bases, with 15 bases sitting between them. In DNA, the CDR3 is TGTGCCAGCCGGGCCCAGGCAAGCTCTGGAAACACCATATATTTT. This sequence encodes CASRAQASSGNTIYF.

This rearrangement joins TRBV9 to TRBJ1-2; TRBD1 is a possible D gene (6 bases). Germline lookup yields CDR1 SGDLS and CDR2 YYNGEE. Trimming took off 4 bases at V and 8 bases at J, with 15 bases between the two ends. The CDR3 is made up of 13 amino acids. The CDR3 is CASSQTGANGYTF. The CDR3 nucleotides read TGTGCCAGCAGCCAGACGGGGGCCAACGGCTACACCTTC.

V gene TRBV2 combines with J gene TRBJ1-2, with D uncertain. The germline V gene has CDR1 SNHLY and CDR2 FYNNEI. V shed 8 bases and J shed 4 bases, with 17 bases lying between them. The CDR3 runs to 14 residues. CDR3 nucleotides: TGTGCCAGCCGGCGGACGGACGTCGGCTATGGCTACACCTTC. It translates to CASRRTDVGYGYTF.

The rearrangement joins TRBV2 to TRBJ2-7; perhaps TRBD1 as D (6 bases). This CDR3 comprises 14 residues. Trimming left V 2 bases short and J 0 bases short, with 8 bases between. Germline V gene sequence: CDR1 SNHLY, CDR2 FYNNEI. This chain's CDR3 is CASSETGSSYEQYF. The CDR3 nucleotides are TGTGCCAGCAGTGAAACAGGGAGCTCCTACGAGCAGTACTTC.

The gene calls are TRBV11-2 and TRBJ2-7; TRBD2 matches 9 bases. This CDR3 has 16 amino acids. Germline V gene data show CDR1 as SGHAT and CDR2 as FQNNGV. V trimming: 5 bases; J trimming: 3 bases; junction bases outside the gene matches: 11. CDR3 coding DNA: TGTGCCAGCAGCCCAGTCCCTAGCGGGAAGCTCTACGAGCAGTACTTC. Residues: CASSPVPSGKLYEQYF.

This chain uses TRBV6-1 with TRBJ2-1; 7 bases map to TRBD2. The V and J ends lost 10 bases and 5 bases, in that order; junction bases with no gene match: 8. CDR1 MNHNS and CDR2 SASEGT come from the germline V gene. The CDR3 runs 13 residues. CDR3 in amino acids: CATQSGMNNEQFF. Written as DNA, the CDR3 is TGTGCCACCCAAAGCGGGATGAACAATGAGCAGTTCTTC.

CDR3 amino acids: CATSAGTTPLYEQYF. The CDR3 DNA reads as TGTGCCACGTCGGCCGGAACCACTCCCCTCTACGAGCAGTACTTC. The rearrangement joins TRBV25-1 to TRBJ2-7; D unclear. CDR1 is MGHDK and CDR2 is SYGVNS in the germline V gene. Trimming took 10 bases from V and 3 from J, leaving 22 bases between them. CDR3 length equals 15 residues.

Turning to this clone: The same CDR3 can be traced to other DNA sequences in this sample. The rearrangement links TRBV18 to TRBJ1-5; tentative D call: TRBD1 (5 bases). The V and J ends lost 3 bases and 6 bases respectively, with 9 bases between them. CDR1 KGHSH and CDR2 LQKENI come from the germline V gene. The CDR3 loop spans 13 amino acids. The chain's CDR3 is CASSPPQGQPQHF. The DNA of the CDR3 is TGTGCCAGCTCACCGCCCCAGGGTCAGCCCCAGCATTTT.

This chain connects TRBV18 to TRBJ2-7; 8 bases are a match to TRBD2. The CDR3 is 16 amino acids. J lost 2 bases, V lost 3 bases, and 9 bases had no gene match. Germline V gives CDR1 KGHSH, CDR2 LQKENI. The DNA of the CDR3 is TGTGCCAGCTCACCGTTAAGCGGGAGATCCCCCTACGAGCAGTACTTC. Protein product: CASSPLSGRSPYEQYF.

The chain carries TRBV29-1 and TRBJ2-1, with TRBD1 identical over 10 bases. V was clipped by 3 bases and J by 4 bases; unmatched bases: 9. CDR3 length equals 16 residues. The germline gives CDR1 SQVTM, CDR2 ANQGSEA. The CDR3 is CSVDQTGGVGYNEQFF. In nucleotides, the CDR3 is TGCAGCGTTGACCAGACAGGGGGCGTTGGGTACAATGAGCAGTTCTTC.

The chain couples TRBV5-1 to TRBJ2-1; 7 nucleotides agree with TRBD1. The CDR3 totals 15 residues. With V trimmed by 1 base and J by 6 bases, 7 bases remained unmatched. From germline, CDR1 is SGHRS and CDR2 YFSETQ. CDR3 sequence reads: CASSLLPGGRNEQFF. Written as DNA, the CDR3 is TGCGCCAGCAGCTTGTTACCAGGGGGTCGCAATGAGCAGTTCTTC.

This chain connects TRBV11-2 to TRBJ2-7; 11 bases align to TRBD1. Unmatched junction bases numbered 6, after V lost 5 bases and J lost 6 bases. The CDR3 extends over 14 amino acids. CDR1 and CDR2 from the germline V gene are SGHAT and FQNNGV. The CDR3 is CASSRDRGSFEQYF. In nucleotides, the CDR3 is TGTGCCAGCAGCCGGGACAGGGGGTCTTTCGAGCAGTACTTC.

Here the CDR3 reads CASSSAGTSGRIGELFF. The CDR3, as DNA: TGTGCCAGCAGTTCGGCCGGGACTAGCGGGAGGATCGGGGAGCTGTTTTTT. The chain joins TRBV28 to TRBJ2-2, with TRBD2 matching over 15 bases. Germline V lookup: CDR1 MDHEN, CDR2 SYDVKM. After removal of 4 bases from V and 7 bases from J, the junction contained 7 bases not matched to a gene. This CDR3 spans 17 amino acids.

A single count supports this clone. The genes are TRBV9 and TRBJ2-3; TRBD2 matches at 8 bases. Unmatched junction bases numbered 5, after V lost 0 bases and J lost 2 bases. Germline CDR1 and CDR2: SGDLS and YYNGEE. The CDR3 extends over 16 amino acids. The DNA for the CDR3 is TGTGCCAGCAGCGTAGGACTAGCGATTATCACAGATACGCAGTATTTT. Translated: CASSVGLAIITDTQYF.

The chain links TRBV5-1 to TRBJ2-7, with 12 bases aligning to TRBD2. Germline V gene lookup returns CDR1 SGHRS and CDR2 YFSETQ. The V and J ends lost 0 bases and 4 bases, in that order; junction bases with no gene match: 8. CDR3 size: 17 residues. The CDR3 nucleotides are TGCGCCAGCAGCTTGGTCCCTAGCGGGAGGGCTCTATACGAGCAGTACTTC. This gives the protein CASSLVPSGRALYEQYF.

The chain combines TRBV19 with TRBJ1-2, with D tentatively TRBD1 (5 bases). CDR1 LNHDA and CDR2 SQIVND come from the germline V gene (reference sequence). This CDR3 comprises 18 residues. Trimming pared 8 bases from V and 3 bases from J, leaving 28 bases between. This chain's CDR3 is CASSPRRSRQRLDYGYTF. The CDR3 DNA reads as TGTGCCAGTTCTCCTCGGCGGTCCCGACAGAGACTTGACTATGGCTACACCTTC.

DNA of the CDR3: TGTGCCAGCAGCTTCGGACTAGCGGGAGCGAGGGGGCGTGAGCAGTTCTTC. The encoded protein is CASSFGLAGARGREQFF. The chain carries TRBV5-4 and TRBJ2-1; TRBD2 aligns across 13 bases. Trimming took 2 bases from V and 9 from J; bases not matched to a gene: 11. The germline V gene has CDR1 SGHNT and CDR2 YYREEE (reference sequence). The CDR3 loop spans 17 amino acids.

V usage is TRBV7-8 and J usage is TRBJ2-7, with TRBD2 identical over 11 bases. The germline V gene encodes CDR1 SGHVS and CDR2 FQNEAQ. This CDR3 spans 15 amino acids. With 5 bases clipped from V and 3 bases from J, the junction kept 6 bases outside the gene matches. CDR3 sequence reads: CASSVVLAGGYEQYF. The CDR3 nucleotides read TGTGCCAGCAGCGTCGTTCTAGCGGGAGGCTACGAGCAGTACTTC.

This chain uses TRBV18 with TRBJ2-7, with 9 bases fitting TRBD2. The trim removed 5 bases at V and 4 bases at J, leaving 9 bases unmatched. CDR1 is KGHSH and CDR2 is LQKENI in the germline V gene. CDR3 length equals 15 residues. The CDR3 protein is CASSSLAGDVYEQYF. The DNA of the CDR3 is TGTGCCAGCTCATCCTTAGCGGGAGACGTGTACGAGCAGTACTTC.

The chain links TRBV7-9 to TRBJ1-1, with TRBD1 as a possible D gene (6 bases). Germline V gene lookup returns CDR1 SEHNR and CDR2 FQNEAQ (reference sequence). CDR3 length: 15 amino acids. Trimming cost V 4 bases and J 2 bases, with 14 bases left between them. The CDR3, as DNA: TGTGCCAGCAGCTCCCGGGGACAACAAAACACTGAAGCTTTCTTT. It encodes CASSSRGQQNTEAFF.

V gene TRBV4-1 combines with J gene TRBJ2-1; 7 bases align to TRBD1. The V segment lost 2 bases and the J segment 0 bases; nucleotides outside the gene matches: 13. This CDR3 region has 19 residues. Germline CDR1 is MGHRA and CDR2 is YSYEKL. In nucleotides, the CDR3 is TGCGCCAGCAGCCAATCGACAGGGCCCCTTCTGAGCTCCTACAATGAGCAGTTCTTC. The encoded protein is CASSQSTGPLLSSYNEQFF.

V and J are TRBV5-1 and TRBJ2-7; 10 bases map to TRBD1. Germline CDR1 is SGHRS and CDR2 is YFSETQ. This CDR3 comprises 15 residues. The ends lost 4 bases at V and 5 bases at J; junction bases unmatched: 9. CDR3 residues: CASSQAGTGVHEQYF. For the CDR3, the DNA is TGCGCCAGCAGCCAAGCCGGGACAGGGGTACACGAGCAGTACTTC.

This rearrangement joins TRBV11-1 to TRBJ2-1; 12 bases fit TRBD2. V shed 3 bases and J 8 bases; nucleotides not matched to a gene: 5. Looked up from germline, CDR1 is SGHAT and CDR2 is FQDESV (reference sequence). The CDR3 sequence is 15 residues long. CDR3: CASSLGTSGYDEQFF. In DNA form, the CDR3 reads TGTGCCAGCAGCTTGGGGACTAGCGGGTACGATGAGCAGTTCTTC.

J is TRBJ2-1 and V is TRBV7-8, with D tentatively TRBD2 (6 bases). From germline, CDR1 is SGHVS and CDR2 FQNEAQ. Trimming took off 1 base at V and 1 base at J, with 14 bases between the two ends. This CDR3 spans 17 amino acids. CDR3 amino acids: CASSLVTGLPSYNEQFF. CDR3 coding DNA: TGTGCCAGCAGCTTAGTCACTGGACTACCTTCCTACAATGAGCAGTTCTTC.

This chain links TRBV7-3 with TRBJ2-2; 8 positions match TRBD1. The germline V gene encodes CDR1 SGHTA and CDR2 FQGTGA. After removal of 5 bases from V and 7 bases from J, the junction contained 15 bases not matched to a gene. The CDR3 runs 17 residues. The CDR3 DNA is TGTGCCAGCAGCCCCGGGCAACCCAGGGGGCTCGGCGGGGAGCTGTTTTTT. Translation: CASSPGQPRGLGGELFF.

J is TRBJ2-3 and V is TRBV5-1; TRBD2 agrees at 8 bases. Germline CDR1 and CDR2: SGHRS and YFSETQ. J was trimmed by 2 bases and V by 2 bases; bases with no gene match: 7. The CDR3 has 16 amino acids. This CDR3 is CASSFTLLAVTDTQYF. As DNA, the CDR3 is TGCGCCAGCAGCTTTACGCTACTAGCGGTCACAGATACGCAGTATTTT.

The J gene is TRBJ1-1, the V gene TRBV28; D uncertain. Trimming took off 4 bases at V and 3 bases at J, with 15 bases between the two ends. Germline V gene sequence: CDR1 MDHEN, CDR2 SYDVKM. This CDR3 comprises 15 residues. For the CDR3, the DNA is TGTGCCAGCAGTTCGCGAGCCGGATCTGACACTGAAGCTTTCTTT. It is translated as CASSSRAGSDTEAFF. Supplemented by reference TRBV28 and TRBJ1-1, the full variable domain reads DVKVTQSSRYLVKRTGEKVFLECVQDMDHENMFWYRQDPGLGLRLIYFSYDVKMKEKGDIPEGYSVSREKKERFSLILESASTNQTSMYLCASSSRAGSDTEAFFGQGTRLTVV.

This chain links TRBV19 with TRBJ2-6; D remains unclear. Per the germline V gene, CDR1 is LNHDA and CDR2 is SQIVND (reference sequence). Trimming left V 8 bases short and J 0 bases short, with 11 bases between. The CDR3 loop spans 15 amino acids. The CDR3 region is CASSVMHSGANVLTF. The CDR3 DNA reads as TGTGCCAGTTCGGTTATGCACTCTGGGGCCAACGTCCTGACTTTC.

The chain is built from TRBV19 and TRBJ2-2, with D perhaps matching TRBD1 (5 bases). The CDR3 contains 16 residues. Trimming removed 5 bases at V and 2 bases at J, with 15 bases between. Germline lookup yields CDR1 LNHDA and CDR2 SQIVND (reference sequence). CDR3 sequence (DNA): TGTGCCAGTAGTTCCCAGGGAACCCTTAACACCGGGGAGCTGTTTTTT. It is translated as CASSSQGTLNTGELFF.

The rearrangement uses TRBV29-1 and TRBJ2-7; 8 nucleotides line up with TRBD2. The J segment lost 1 base and the V segment lost 4 bases, leaving 3 bases of the junction unmatched. Germline CDR1 is SQVTM and CDR2 is ANQGSEA. This CDR3 has 13 residues. The CDR3 region is CSVVLAASYEQYF. CDR3 bases: TGCAGCGTTGTACTAGCGGCATCCTACGAGCAGTACTTC.